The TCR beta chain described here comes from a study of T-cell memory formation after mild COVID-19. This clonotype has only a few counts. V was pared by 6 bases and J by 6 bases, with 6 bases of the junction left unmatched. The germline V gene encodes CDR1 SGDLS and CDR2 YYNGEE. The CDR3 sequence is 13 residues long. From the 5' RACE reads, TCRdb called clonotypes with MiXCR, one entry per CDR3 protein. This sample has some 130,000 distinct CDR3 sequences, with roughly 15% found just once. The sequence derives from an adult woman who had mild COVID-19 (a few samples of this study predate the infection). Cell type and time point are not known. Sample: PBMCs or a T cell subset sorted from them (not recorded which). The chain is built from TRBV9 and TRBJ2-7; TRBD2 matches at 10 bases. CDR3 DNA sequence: TGTGCCAGCAACCCTAGCGGGAGAGGCGAGCAGTACTTC. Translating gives CASNPSGRGEQYF. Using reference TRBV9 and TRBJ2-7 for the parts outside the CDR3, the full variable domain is DSGVTQTPKHLITATGQRVTLRCSPRSGDLSVYWYQQSLDQGLQFLIQYYNGEERAKGNILERFSAQQFPDLHSELNLSSLELGDSALYFCASNPSGRGEQYFGPGTRLTVT.